The entry that follows covers one T cell receptor beta chain sequence. PCR was performed using 60 Vbeta and 13 Jbeta primers. Sequenced by immunoSEQ multiplex PCR; TCRdb stores in-frame clones only, minus some. The table has about 110,000 clones, about two thirds seen once. These data come from a study of cytomegalovirus exposure and HLA in healthy donors. The CDR3 sequence is 14 residues long. Germline CDR1 is GTSNPN and CDR2 is SVGIG (reference sequence). The V gene end was trimmed by 7 bases and the J gene end by 7 bases; junction bases not matched to a gene: 7. Sequencing was carried out using PBMCs. The chain couples TRBV30 to TRBJ2-1; 13 positions match TRBD2. The source of this sequence is a female donor in good health and CMV-seronegative. The DNA for the CDR3 is TGTGCCTCAGAGGAGACTAGCGGGAGGAATGAGCAGTTCTTC. Its protein product is CASEETSGRNEQFF.